The 25 T cell receptor beta chains in this list originate from one sample, sequenced in a study of cytomegalovirus exposure and HLA in healthy donors (dated by TCRdb to about 2017). Library preparation employed the immunoSEQ multiplex PCR assay. A mixture of 60 forward primers for TCR Vbeta segments and 13 reverse primers for TCR Jbeta segments was used in the multiplex PCR. Not all clones reach the TCRdb copy of this immuneACCESS table, which keeps in-frame sequences only. Checked studies attribute under half of the gap to unresolved V genes and leave the rest unexplained. The sample contains 170,000 or so clones, 75% to 85% of them found a single time. The leading ten clones occupy 3% to 4.5% of the sample. Sequenced input: PBMCs. The receptor source for this set is a woman aged 55 to 70 in good health and CMV-seropositive.

The table lists this clone with a few counts. The rearrangement uses TRBV13 and TRBJ1-3, with 7 bases fitting TRBD1. CDR3 length: 15 amino acids. V gave up 3 bases and J gave up 0 bases; unmatched junction bases: 2. Germline lookup yields CDR1 PRHDT and CDR2 FYEKMQ (reference sequence). CDR3: CASSLPGGSGNTIYF. CDR3 in DNA: TGTGCCAGCAGCTTGCCAGGGGGCTCTGGAAACACCATATATTTT.

Worth noting for this clone: The sample contains more than one DNA sequence encoding this CDR3. This sequence joins TRBV6-1 and TRBJ2-3, with 11 bases aligning to TRBD2. Per the germline V gene, CDR1 is MNHNS and CDR2 is SASEGT. Trimming cost V 0 bases and J 5 bases; bases outside gene matches: 10. This CDR3 spans 18 amino acids. The CDR3 region has the DNA TGTGCCAGCAGTGAAGCCCCATATCTAGCGGGGGGCGGAGATACGCAGTATTTT. Its protein is CASSEAPYLAGGGDTQYF.

J is TRBJ1-6 and V is TRBV5-1; D not resolved. The V and J ends lost 5 bases and 5 bases respectively, with 17 bases between them. Germline V gene data show CDR1 as SGHRS and CDR2 as YFSETQ. The CDR3 is 16 amino acids. In nucleotides, the CDR3 is TGCGCCAGCAGACGTTTGGCTTCCGGGGATAATTCACCCCTCCACTTT. It is translated as CASRRLASGDNSPLHF.

CDR3 protein: CASSLYRGVQETQYF. CDR3 sequence (DNA): TGTGCCAGCAGTTTATACAGGGGGGTTCAAGAGACCCAGTACTTC. The chain joins TRBV28 to TRBJ2-5, with 8 bases lining up with TRBD1. J lost 2 bases, V lost 1 base, and 3 bases had no gene match. Germline loops: CDR1 MDHEN, CDR2 SYDVKM. This CDR3 is 15 amino acids long.

This clone occurred once. This CDR3 is CASRSDRGTDTQYF. For the CDR3, the DNA is TGCGCCAGCAGATCGGACAGGGGGACAGATACGCAGTATTTT. This rearrangement joins TRBV5-1 to TRBJ2-3; TRBD1 aligns across 10 bases. Germline CDR1 is SGHRS and CDR2 is YFSETQ. CDR3 size: 14 residues. The trim removed 5 bases at V and 3 bases at J, leaving 3 bases unmatched.

The chain recombines TRBV6-1 with TRBJ2-6; perhaps TRBD1 as D (6 bases). Trimming took 7 bases from V and 3 from J, leaving 13 bases between them. The germline CDR1 and CDR2 sequences are MNHNS and SASEGT. The CDR3 extends over 15 amino acids. The CDR3 region is CASTKQGSGANVLTF. The CDR3 region has the DNA TGTGCCAGCACTAAACAGGGAAGTGGGGCCAACGTCCTGACTTTC.

This sequence joins TRBV11-2 and TRBJ2-2; 7 nucleotides agree with TRBD1. The J segment lost 6 bases and the V segment lost 5 bases, leaving 21 bases of the junction unmatched. The CDR3 has 19 amino acids. CDR1 is SGHAT and CDR2 is FQNNGV in the germline V gene. CDR3 region: CASSRRTGAISLSAGELFF. CDR3 in DNA: TGTGCCAGCAGCCGACGGACAGGCGCAATTTCTCTGAGCGCCGGGGAGCTGTTTTTT.

CDR3 amino acids: CASSGQGMGNQPQHF. The CDR3 DNA reads TGTGCCAGCAGTGGACAGGGGATGGGCAATCAGCCCCAGCATTTT. The chain is built from TRBV28 and TRBJ1-5, with 9 bases identical to TRBD1. The ends lost 5 bases at V and 2 bases at J; junction bases unmatched: 4. The germline V gene has CDR1 MDHEN and CDR2 SYDVKM. The CDR3 runs to 15 residues.

The chain uses TRBV5-1 and TRBJ2-7; the D gene is possibly TRBD1 (6 bases). The CDR3 totals 17 residues. V lost 4 bases to trimming and J lost 0 bases, with 20 bases between them. In germline, CDR1 is SGHRS, CDR2 YFSETQ. In nucleotides, the CDR3 is TGCGCCAGCAGCCCAGGCCTCTTACAGGGATCCTCCTACGAGCAGTACTTC. Amino acid sequence: CASSPGLLQGSSYEQYF.

Details on this clone: The junction and the germline gene differ at one end; a read error may be behind it. This chain uses TRBV5-6 with TRBJ2-6; 8 bases are a match to TRBD1. This CDR3 has 15 amino acids. Germline V gene data show CDR1 as SGHDT and CDR2 as YYEEEE. DNA for the CDR3: TGTGCCAGCAGGTCAGGGGTGACAGGGGCCAACGGCCTGACTTTC. Translating it yields CASRSGVTGANGLTF.

The chain combines TRBV18 with TRBJ2-7, with 14 positions matching TRBD2. Per germline, CDR1 KGHSH and CDR2 LQKENI. CDR3 length: 19 residues. After removal of 5 bases from V and 0 bases from J, the junction contained 12 bases not matched to a gene. The CDR3 loop is CASSSLPGLAGESSYEQYF. As DNA, the CDR3 is TGTGCCAGCTCATCATTACCGGGACTAGCGGGAGAGAGCTCCTACGAGCAGTACTTC. Looking up the rest from reference TRBV18 and TRBJ2-7 gives the full variable domain: NAGVMQNPRHLVRRRGQEARLRCSPMKGHSHVYWYRQLPEEGLKFMVYLQKENIIDESGMPKERFSAEFPKEGPSILRIQQVVRGDSAAYFCASSSLPGLAGESSYEQYFGPGTRLTVT.

The rearrangement joins TRBV2 to TRBJ1-2; 7 nucleotides line up with TRBD1. The CDR3 sequence is 15 residues long. V dropped 5 bases and J dropped 0; count of bases not matched to a gene: 6. Germline-derived CDR1 and CDR2 are SNHLY and FYNNEI. For the CDR3, the DNA is TGTGCCAGCAGTACAGGGGATTACTCTAACTATGGCTACACCTTC. Amino acids: CASSTGDYSNYGYTF.

The V gene is TRBV5-1, the J gene TRBJ1-4; D is ambiguous. The V gene lost 4 bases and the J gene lost 12 bases, with 19 bases spanning the gap. CDR1 SGHRS and CDR2 YFSETQ come from the germline V gene. The CDR3 runs to 14 residues. DNA of the CDR3: TGCGCCAGCAGCGCCGGGTCAACCCTTGATCAACTGTTTTTT. Its protein product is CASSAGSTLDQLFF.

The chain carries TRBV11-3 and TRBJ2-5, with 11 bases aligning to TRBD2. Germline lookup yields CDR1 SGHNT and CDR2 YENEEA. V lost 3 bases to trimming and J lost 4 bases; unmatched junction nucleotides: 1. There are 14 residues in the CDR3. The CDR3 DNA sequence: TGTGCCAGCAGCTTCGGGACTAGCGGAGAGACCCAGTACTTC. It encodes CASSFGTSGETQYF.

A single count supports this clone. J is TRBJ1-2 and V is TRBV18; 11 nucleotides match TRBD1. The CDR3 contains 13 residues. With V trimmed by 5 bases and J by 8 bases, 4 bases remained unmatched. Germline CDR1 KGHSH, CDR2 LQKENI. This chain's CDR3 is CASSADRGLGYTF. CDR3 sequence (DNA): TGTGCCAGCTCAGCGGACAGGGGGCTAGGCTACACCTTC. Drawing the rest from reference TRBV18 and TRBJ1-2, the complete variable domain is NAGVMQNPRHLVRRRGQEARLRCSPMKGHSHVYWYRQLPEEGLKFMVYLQKENIIDESGMPKERFSAEFPKEGPSILRIQQVVRGDSAAYFCASSADRGLGYTFGSGTRLTVV.

V usage is TRBV7-2 and J usage is TRBJ2-3; 7 bases fit TRBD1. V lost 5 bases, J lost 4 bases, and 9 bases stayed unmatched. Germline V gene lookup returns CDR1 SGHTA and CDR2 FQGNSA. The CDR3 spans 15 residues. The DNA of the CDR3 is TGTGCCAGCAGCCCAGGGGGAGCCGGGGCAGATACGCAGTATTTT. Translating gives CASSPGGAGADTQYF.

The rearrangement links TRBV10-1 to TRBJ2-1, with D possibly matching TRBD1 (7 bases). CDR3 length: 14 amino acids. The V gene lost 3 bases and the J gene lost 4 bases, with 10 bases spanning the gap. Germline CDR1 and CDR2: WNHNN and SYGVQD (reference sequence). This CDR3 is CASSDRGVYNEQFF. CDR3 nucleotide sequence: TGCGCCAGCAGTGACAGGGGGGTGTACAATGAGCAGTTCTTC.

Concerning this clone itself: This CDR3 is also generated by other DNA sequences in the sample. The gene calls are TRBV6-1 and TRBJ2-3; TRBD1 agrees at 8 bases. V trimming: 5 bases; J trimming: 6 bases; junction bases outside the gene matches: 7. CDR3 length: 14 amino acids. The germline CDR1 and CDR2 sequences are MNHNS and SASEGT. This CDR3 reads CASSLRTGTDTQYF. The CDR3 DNA reads as TGTGCCAGCAGTTTAAGGACAGGGACGGATACGCAGTATTTT.

This clone was seen more than once but under ten times. The V call is TRBV7-6, the J call TRBJ2-5, with a possible D match to TRBD1 (6 bases). Germline values: CDR1 SGHVS, CDR2 FNYEAQ. V shed 6 bases and J shed 4 bases, with 18 bases lying between them. The CDR3 has 15 residues. The CDR3 DNA follows: TGTGCCAGCAGGTTGGCCACAGGGTCAGGAGAGACCCAGTACTTC. It translates to CASRLATGSGETQYF.

CDR3 amino acids: CASSPRGTGDFYEQYF. The DNA for the CDR3 is TGTGCCAGCAGCCCACGTGGGACAGGAGATTTTTACGAGCAGTACTTC. The chain links TRBV5-4 to TRBJ2-7; TRBD1 matches 8 bases. Looked up from germline, CDR1 is SGHNT and CDR2 is YYREEE (reference sequence). V shed 4 bases and J 4 bases; nucleotides not matched to a gene: 13. The CDR3 runs 16 residues.

This sequence joins TRBV4-1 and TRBJ1-2, with D hard to call. Germline assignment: CDR1 MGHRA and CDR2 YSYEKL. The CDR3 spans 14 residues. Deletions cut 2 bases from V and 4 bases from J, with 11 bases between. The CDR3 region is CASSQNDGSYGYTF. The CDR3 bases are TGCGCCAGCAGCCAAAACGACGGGAGCTATGGCTACACCTTC.

The CDR3 spells CASSQDKTSGRRNEQFF. The CDR3 region has the DNA TGCGCCAGCAGCCAAGATAAGACTAGCGGGAGGAGGAATGAGCAGTTCTTC. This rearrangement joins TRBV4-1 to TRBJ2-1; TRBD2 aligns across 13 bases. CDR3 length equals 17 residues. CDR1 and CDR2 (germline): MGHRA, YSYEKL. Trimming at V came to 0 bases and at J to 7 bases, leaving 6 bases not matched to a gene.

The chain couples TRBV11-2 to TRBJ2-1; tentative D call: TRBD1 (6 bases). Germline V gene data show CDR1 as SGHAT and CDR2 as FQNNGV. V was shortened by 0 bases and J by 0 bases, with 12 bases between the two germline ends. This CDR3 comprises 17 residues. CDR3 in amino acids: CASSLEDSVSSYNEQFF. CDR3 bases: TGTGCCAGCAGCTTAGAGGACAGTGTGAGCTCCTACAATGAGCAGTTCTTC.

The CDR3 here is CASSPADRDPNGYTF. The CDR3, as DNA: TGTGCCAGCTCACCAGCGGACAGGGACCCAAATGGCTACACCTTC. V and J are TRBV18 and TRBJ1-2; TRBD1 aligns across 8 bases. The germline CDR1 and CDR2 sequences are KGHSH and LQKENI. This CDR3 region has 15 residues. The V segment lost 2 bases and the J segment 6 bases; nucleotides outside the gene matches: 8.

This clone has a handful of counts. This chain connects TRBV10-3 to TRBJ2-1; TRBD1 matches 11 bases. The CDR3 runs 14 residues. V dropped 9 bases and J dropped 8; count of bases not matched to a gene: 9. Germline V gene sequence: CDR1 ENHRY, CDR2 SYGVKD. The CDR3 DNA sequence: TGTGCCATTCGCGGGACAGGGGGTAGTGATGAGCAGTTCTTC. Its protein is CAIRGTGGSDEQFF.